This T cell receptor (beta chain) was captured by sequencing in a study of blood T cell repertoires in COVID-19. The overall study: The United States, Italy and Spain provided the acute and convalescent COVID-19 samples. From T cells, B-cell-depleted T cells, or PBMCs came the material, which was cDNA or gDNA.

Source study methods: Amplifying reference gene primers gave estimates of nucleated cell counts. Measured with immunoSEQ multiplex PCR; TCRdb has only the in-frame clones, and not every one. V, J and clone size derive from that table, while D and trimming were established from the DNA sequence. The data contain about 73,000 clones, about 88% of them singletons. This CDR3 spans 13 amino acids. From germline, CDR1 is MNHEY and CDR2 SVGAGI. Trimming cost V 4 bases and J 3 bases, with 7 bases left between them. The specimen was peripheral blood. This chain connects TRBV6-5 to TRBJ2-1, with D possibly being TRBD1 (5 bases). This TCR came from a man older than 75 with acute or convalescent COVID-19. The CDR3 is CASSFDSYNEQFF. The CDR3 nucleotides are TGTGCCAGCAGTTTCGACAGCTACAATGAGCAGTTCTTC.